A single sample is the source of the 13 T cell receptor beta chains below, sequenced in a study of CD8+ T cells in alopecia areata. The treatment here: oral pan-JAK inhibitor, 5-10 mg twice daily. Extraction and reverse transcription of RNA yielded cDNA as the sequencing template. Data came from immunoSEQ multiplex PCR; TCRdb stores just in-frame clones and leaves some out. Found here are about 270,000 clones, around 64% of them singletons; the top ten hold about 0.93%. The material was CD4+ T cells sorted from blood, obtained at approximately week 51, from a patient treated with tofacitinib. The source of these receptors is a human donor with alopecia areata.

This chain uses TRBV7-9 with TRBJ1-2; D remains unclear. The length of the CDR3 is 13 residues. CDR1 is SEHNR, CDR2 FQNEAQ, per germline (reference sequence). The V and J ends lost 2 bases and 1 base respectively, with 5 bases between them. The CDR3 sequence is CASSLNVNYGYTF. CDR3 sequence (DNA): TGTGCCAGCAGCTTAAACGTTAACTATGGCTACACCTTC.

The chain employs TRBV14 and TRBJ2-1; a possible D gene is TRBD1 (5 bases). Trimming took 5 bases from V and 1 from J, leaving 15 bases between them. The CDR3 extends over 16 amino acids. Germline V gives CDR1 SGHDN, CDR2 FVKESK. CDR3 sequence reads: CASSKGRGFSYNEQFF. The CDR3 coding sequence is TGTGCCAGCAGCAAGGGGCGAGGTTTTTCCTACAATGAGCAGTTCTTC.

The chain employs TRBV15 and TRBJ1-2; no clear D. The V end lost 0 bases, the J end lost 4 bases, and 6 bases lay between the germline ends. The CDR3 contains 13 residues. Germline V gene sequence: CDR1 LNHNV, CDR2 YYDKDF (reference sequence). The CDR3 bases are TGTGCCACCAGCAGAGAGAGTACCTATGGCTACACCTTC. Its translation: CATSRESTYGYTF.

The chain links TRBV25-1 to TRBJ2-5, with 7 nucleotides matching TRBD1. The CDR3 covers 18 residues. CDR1 and CDR2 from the germline V gene are MGHDK and SYGVNS. The J segment lost 5 bases and the V segment lost 1 base, leaving 16 bases of the junction unmatched. CDR3 in amino acids: CASSELALGNRGGETQYF. CDR3 sequence (DNA): TGTGCCAGCAGTGAATTGGCTTTGGGGAACAGGGGCGGCGAGACCCAGTACTTC.

This clone has a single count. The chain is built from TRBV5-1 and TRBJ1-3; D not certain. The CDR3 has 14 residues. Trimming left V 0 bases short and J 0 bases short, with 4 bases between. In germline, CDR1 is SGHRS, CDR2 YFSETQ. The CDR3 nucleotides are TGCGCCAGCAGCTTGGGCTTCTCTGGAAACACCATATATTTT. It codes for CASSLGFSGNTIYF. The full variable domain, rest sourced from reference TRBV5-1 and TRBJ1-3, is KAGVTQTPRYLIKTRGQQVTLSCSPISGHRSVSWYQQTPGQGLQFLFEYFSETQRNKGNFPGRFSGRQFSNSRSEMNVSTLELGDSALYLCASSLGFSGNTIYFGEGSWLTVV.

This clone was seen only once. J is TRBJ2-3 and V is TRBV5-1, with 8 bases identical to TRBD2. Germline CDR1 SGHRS, CDR2 YFSETQ. The CDR3 runs to 13 residues. V lost 7 bases and J lost 3; bases outside the gene matches: 4. The CDR3 here is CASAGGATDTQYF. The CDR3 DNA sequence: TGCGCCAGCGCGGGAGGAGCGACAGATACGCAGTATTTT.

Concerning this clone itself: This CDR3 is also generated by other DNA sequences in the sample. The chain employs TRBV5-4 and TRBJ2-6, with D unclear. With 0 bases removed from V and 0 bases from J, the gap between germline ends came to 4 bases. Germline V gene data show CDR1 as SGHNT and CDR2 as YYREEE (reference sequence). CDR3 size: 15 residues. In DNA, the CDR3 is TGTGCCAGCAGCTTGGGCGGCTCTGGGGCCAACGTCCTGACTTTC. This codes for CASSLGGSGANVLTF.

This chain joins TRBV25-1 and TRBJ1-1; 8 nucleotides match TRBD1. The junction had 4 bases not matched to a gene; V was cut back by 6 bases and J by 1 base. Germline values: CDR1 MGHDK, CDR2 SYGVNS. The CDR3 sequence is 14 residues long. The CDR3 protein is CASRNRGENTEAFF. In nucleotides, the CDR3 is TGTGCCAGCAGGAACAGGGGGGAGAACACTGAAGCTTTCTTT.

The sample holds a few counts of this clone. The chain employs TRBV10-3 and TRBJ1-5; the D gene is possibly TRBD1 (5 bases). The CDR3 is 15 amino acids. The germline V gene encodes CDR1 ENHRY and CDR2 SYGVKD. V lost 5 bases, J lost 0 bases, and 11 bases lay in between. DNA of the CDR3: TGTGCCATCAGTCAACAGGAGTCTAGCAATCAGCCCCAGCATTTT. This codes for CAISQQESSNQPQHF.

The chain couples TRBV2 to TRBJ1-2; 7 nucleotides agree with TRBD1. V lost 5 bases, J lost 4 bases, and 4 bases stayed unmatched. The length of the CDR3 is 13 residues. Germline V lookup: CDR1 SNHLY, CDR2 FYNNEI. CDR3 sequence: CASSLTGPYGYTF. For the CDR3, the DNA is TGTGCCAGCAGTCTGACAGGGCCCTATGGCTACACCTTC.

The J gene is TRBJ2-1, the V gene TRBV5-1; TRBD1 might be the D (6 bases). The CDR3 length is 14 residues. V shed 4 bases and J shed 7 bases, with 15 bases lying between them. Per the germline V gene, CDR1 is SGHRS and CDR2 is YFSETQ. DNA for the CDR3: TGCGCCAGCAGCCAGATTCTTAGGGGGAATGAGCAGTTCTTC. The encoded protein is CASSQILRGNEQFF. The entire variable domain, with the rest obtained from reference TRBV5-1 and TRBJ2-1, is as follows: KAGVTQTPRYLIKTRGQQVTLSCSPISGHRSVSWYQQTPGQGLQFLFEYFSETQRNKGNFPGRFSGRQFSNSRSEMNVSTLELGDSALYLCASSQILRGNEQFFGPGTRLTVL.

This chain joins TRBV19 and TRBJ2-2; D is unresolved. Germline V gene lookup returns CDR1 LNHDA and CDR2 SQIVND (reference sequence). The germline V and J ends were trimmed by 3 bases and 2 bases, with 10 bases remaining between them. The CDR3 totals 15 residues. As DNA, the CDR3 is TGTGCCAGTAGTATCCCCGGGTCAAACACCGGGGAGCTGTTTTTT. Its protein product is CASSIPGSNTGELFF. Full variable domain (rest looked up from reference TRBV19 and TRBJ2-2): DGGITQSPKYLFRKEGQNVTLSCEQNLNHDAMYWYRQDPGQGLRLIYYSQIVNDFQKGDIAEGYSVSREKKESFPLTVTSAQKNPTAFYLCASSIPGSNTGELFFGEGSRLTVL.

As DNA, the CDR3 is TGTGCCAGCAGTGAGTCGGACAGGGGAAATTCACCCCTCCACTTT. It translates to CASSESDRGNSPLHF. The chain uses TRBV25-1 and TRBJ1-6; 9 bases fit TRBD1. CDR3 length equals 15 residues. V lost 3 bases and J lost 7; bases outside the gene matches: 4. Per the germline V gene, CDR1 is MGHDK and CDR2 is SYGVNS.